A selection of T cell receptor beta chains follows, all from one sample in a study of T cell repertoires in cytomegalovirus infection. TCRdb re-derived calls from the reads in MiXCR, one entry per CDR3 protein. The table records under 850,000 distinct CDR3 sequences, under 40% of them present only once. The sequenced material came from PBMCs. These receptors came from a human donor in good health (CMV status not recorded). Some clones in this sample may be carry-over from other donors' samples. Each CDR3 is given with its conserved first and last residue. The order of the fields is J gene, V gene, clone size, D gene, CDR3 DNA, CDR3 protein. The D gene is left open where the match is weak. Clone size appears in some rows only: once, few, many, or a class for an expanded clone.

TRBJ2-7 TRBV7-6 many . TGTGCCAGCAGCTTGATGTCAAGACCCTACGAGCAGTACTTC CASSLMSRPYEQYF
TRBJ1-2 TRBV4-2 few . TGTGCCAGCAGCCAAGAGGGGGCAAGCGGCTACACCTTC CASSQEGASGYTF
TRBJ2-4 TRBV12-3/TRBV12-4 . TRBD1 TGTGCCAGCGGTGCAGGGGGCGCCGGTAACATTCAGTACTTC CASGAGGAGNIQYF
TRBJ2-7 TRBV9 . TRBD2 TGTGCCAGCAGCCCCACCGGGGGGTTGGCGACCCACTACGAGCAGTACTTC CASSPTGGLATHYEQYF
TRBJ1-2 TRBV12-3/TRBV12-4 many TRBD1 TGTGCCAGCAGTCCCGGACAGGGGCGAAACTATGGCTACACCTTC CASSPGQGRNYGYTF
TRBJ1-2 TRBV24-1 . TRBD1 TGTGCCACCAGTGATCCCAGGACAGGGGGGATTGATGGCTACACCTTC CATSDPRTGGIDGYTF
TRBJ2-1 TRBV28 . . TGTGCCAGCAGTAACAGGGACTACAATGAGCAGTTCTTC CASSNRDYNEQFF
TRBJ2-1 TRBV7-2 many TRBD2 TGTGCCAGCAGCCCCTTAGCGGGAGCTGCCCACAATGAGCAGTTCTTC CASSPLAGAAHNEQFF
TRBJ1-1 TRBV7-9 few . TGTGCCAGCAGCAGAGGACAGTCTGAAGCTTTCTTT CASSRGQSEAFF
TRBJ2-5 TRBV28 . TRBD1 TGTGCCAGCAGAACAGGGGCGGAGACGAAGACCCAGTACTTC CASRTGAETKTQYF
TRBJ1-1 TRBV5-1 few . TGCGCCAGCAGTCTCAGACATGCTATGAACACTGAAGCTTTCTTT CASSLRHAMNTEAFF
TRBJ1-1 TRBV29-1 few . TGCAGCGTTGAAGAAGGCAACACTGAAGCTTTCTTT CSVEEGNTEAFF
TRBJ1-5 TRBV12-3/TRBV12-4 . . TGTGCCAGCAGTTTAGGGGCAACAGGGCGCAATCAGCCCCAGCATTTT CASSLGATGRNQPQHF
TRBJ1-2 TRBV11-2 many . TGTGCCAGCAGCTTAGAGCCCAGGGCAGGAGGCGGCTACACCTTC CASSLEPRAGGGYTF
TRBJ2-1 TRBV27 . TRBD2 TGTGCCAGCGGCGTCCAGCGGGAGGTGGGTGAGCAGTTCTTC CASGVQREVGEQFF
TRBJ1-4 TRBV7-9 . . TGTGCCAGCAGCTTTGGACGGAATAATGAAAAACTGTTTTTT CASSFGRNNEKLFF
TRBJ2-5 TRBV24-1 few TRBD1 TGTGCCACCAGTTCGGGACAGAGACGGGAGACCCAGTACTTC CATSSGQRRETQYF
TRBJ1-5 TRBV27 few . TGTGCCAGCAGTTTATCGGCGGGACAACGAGGACAGCCCCAGCATTTT CASSLSAGQRGQPQHF
TRBJ1-2 TRBV5-1 few . TGCGCCAGCAGGGAAAACTATGGCTACACCTTC CASRENYGYTF
TRBJ1-5 TRBV28 few . TGTGCCAGCAGCCGTTCAAGAAGCAATCAGCCCCAGCATTTT CASSRSRSNQPQHF
TRBJ1-5 TRBV28 . . TGTGCCAGCAGTCCACGACAGGAGAATCAGCCCCAGCATTTT CASSPRQENQPQHF
TRBJ2-7 TRBV6-6 . TRBD1 TGTGCCAGCAGACCCCGGGACAGGTCCTACGAGCAGTACTTC CASRPRDRSYEQYF
TRBJ2-2 TRBV12-3/TRBV12-4 . . TGTGCCAGCAGTTTAGACAATCGGATTAACACCGGGGAGCTGTTTTTT CASSLDNRINTGELFF
TRBJ1-2 TRBV6-5 . . TGTGCCAGCAGTTACTCGGAAGGGACCTATGGCTACACCTTC CASSYSEGTYGYTF
TRBJ2-1 TRBV7-9 . TRBD2 TGTGCCAGCAGCCCACGCCGCACAACCTGGGGACTAGCAAATCAATGGACCTACAATGAGCAGTTCTTC CASSPRRTTWGLANQWTYNEQFF
TRBJ2-1 TRBV7-2 few TRBD2 TGTGCCAGCAGCTCGACTAGCGGGAGATTAAGCTCCTACAATGAGCAGTTCTTC CASSSTSGRLSSYNEQFF
TRBJ1-2 TRBV10-3 few TRBD1 TGTGCCACCGGACAGGGCAATGGCTACACCTTC CATGQGNGYTF
TRBJ1-1 TRBV7-8 many . TGTGCCAGCAGCTTCCCTGATGCCCAGGTGTTTTACACTGAAGCTTTCTTT CASSFPDAQVFYTEAFF
TRBJ1-1 TRBV7-9 few . TGTGCCAGCAGCCCACCTTATAAGGAGGGGAACACTGAAGCTTTCTTT CASSPPYKEGNTEAFF
TRBJ1-5 TRBV19 few . TGTGCCAGTAGCACTTCCAGGGTTATAAATCAGCCCCAGCATTTT CASSTSRVINQPQHF